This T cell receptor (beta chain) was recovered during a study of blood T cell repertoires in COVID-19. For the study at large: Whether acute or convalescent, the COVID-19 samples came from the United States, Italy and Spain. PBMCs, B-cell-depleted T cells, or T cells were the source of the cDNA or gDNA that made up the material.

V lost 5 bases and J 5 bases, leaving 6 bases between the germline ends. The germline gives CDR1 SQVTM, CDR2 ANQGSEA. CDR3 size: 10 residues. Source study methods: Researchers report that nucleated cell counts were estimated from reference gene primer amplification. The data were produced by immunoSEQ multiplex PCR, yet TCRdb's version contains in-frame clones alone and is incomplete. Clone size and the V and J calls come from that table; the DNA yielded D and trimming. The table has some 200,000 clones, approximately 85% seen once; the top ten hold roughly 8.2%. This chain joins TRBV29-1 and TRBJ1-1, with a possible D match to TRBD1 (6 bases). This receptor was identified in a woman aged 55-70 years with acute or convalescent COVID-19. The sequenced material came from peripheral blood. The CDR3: CSVRGTEAFF. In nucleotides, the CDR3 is TGCAGCGTTAGGGGGACTGAAGCTTTCTTT. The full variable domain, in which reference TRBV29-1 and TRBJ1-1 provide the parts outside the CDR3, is SAVISQKPSRDICQRGTSLTIQCQVDSQVTMMFWYRQQPGQSLTLIATANQGSEATYESGFVIDKFPISRPNLTFSTLTVSNMSPEDSSIYLCSVRGTEAFFGQGTRLTVV.